The present T cell receptor (beta chain) was sequenced within a study of CD8 T cells in Susac syndrome (dated by TCRdb to between 2018 and 2021). With respect to the entire study: Among the sequenced Susac syndrome patients, roughly six had clinically active disease and under ten were in clinical remission. Repertoire sequencing was used to test whether CD8+ T cell activation and differentiation in Susac syndrome was antigen driven. At the time of blood withdrawal, Susac syndrome patients were either therapy-naive, taking corticosteroids (with some also receiving IVIg), or on IVIg alone.

Peripheral blood CD8+ and CD4+ T cells from healthy donors, Susac syndrome patients and multiple sclerosis patients were profiled using high-throughput TCR beta sequencing. Recently defined diagnostic criteria for definite or probable disease were met by the Susac syndrome patients. Bulk CD8+ and CD4+ T cells were purified by magnetic negative isolation, while CD8+ TEMRA cells were enriched using FACS. Blood was drawn into EDTA tubes, processed within 24 hours, and PBMCs were isolated by density gradient centrifugation. PBMCs intended for TCR sequencing were cryopreserved in liquid nitrogen and thawed later in a water bath at 37 degrees C. A purity of at least 90% was achieved for sorted or isolated CD4+, CD8+ and CD8+ TEMRA cells. As to this clonotype: Its recognized antigen is unknown. No base qualities exist here, and no much larger clone lies one base off it.

Points the paper makes about the study in general: No clonal expansion was detected in the CD4+ T cell repertoire of Susac syndrome patients. The TCR sequencing and HLA analysis was acknowledged to have included a relatively small number of individuals.

RNA was extracted using the RNeasy kit, and roughly 0.5 to 1 microgram was reverse transcribed with random hexamers. TCR beta CDR3 regions were amplified with the immunoSEQ multiplex PCR assay covering 54 Vbeta and 13 Jbeta segments. To correct PCR amplification bias, a synthetic template baseline was used for both primer optimization and computational correction. Concerning the study's data processing: Reads were annotated to V, D and J genes per IMGT and analyzed with immunoSEQ Analyzer, keeping only productive sequences. Clonality was calculated as one minus the Shannon entropy normalized by log2 of the number of productive unique sequences. Public and private clones were assessed among the 100 most prevalent clones of each patient and control. A clone was defined as Susac-specific if it was absent from the healthy and MS cohorts, from about 1,100 published viral clones and from other ImmuneACCESS disease sequences. TCRdb cleaned the public reads at Q25 with fastp, built clones with MiXCR and kept in-frame beta chains. Each record represents a unique CDR3 protein, reported with the most common genes and DNA among its rows. The authors' filters were not applied to this entry. The sample includes about 180,000 distinct CDR3 sequences, with 90% to 95% observed a single time. The ten largest clones capture roughly 0.11% of the sample.

Sequenced input: CD4+ T cells from PBMCs. This sequence was found in a human donor with Susac syndrome.

The base sequence is TGTGCCAGCAGCGTAGCTCCTAGCGGGGGGGAGACCCAGTACTTC. Its protein product is CASSVAPSGGETQYF. The chain was built from TRBV9 and TRBJ2-5, and 11 junction bases match TRBD2. From its cysteine to its phenylalanine, the CDR3 spans 15 amino acids. Just the 45-base CDR3 DNA is kept, in frame starting at base 1. CDR1 and CDR2 were assigned from the germline V gene as SGDLS and YYNGEE. At the junction V is shortened by 0 bases and J by 5 bases; bases outside the gene matches: 3.